A single sample gave rise to the 29 T cell receptor beta chains below, sequenced in a study of blood T cell repertoires in COVID-19. Produced via immunoSEQ multiplex PCR; TCRdb's table is partial and in-frame only. The sample has 87,000 or so clones; 70% to 90% are singletons. Sequenced: peripheral blood. The origin of the receptors is a woman at least 80 years old in a cohort sampled during active or convalescent COVID-19.

The CDR3 loop is CASSARLATGERGDTQYF. The CDR3 region has the DNA TGTGCCAGCAGCGCCCGACTAGCTACTGGGGAACGGGGTGATACGCAGTATTTT. The chain has TRBV9 and TRBJ2-3, with 7 positions matching TRBD2. Germline-derived CDR1 and CDR2 are SGDLS and YYNGEE. J lost 6 bases, V lost 3 bases, and 19 bases had no gene match. The CDR3 length is 18 residues.

This sequence joins TRBV27 and TRBJ2-1; D unresolved. Trimming shortened V by 2 bases and J by 2 bases, and 10 bases separated the two germline ends. CDR3 length equals 15 residues. Looked up from germline, CDR1 is MNHEY and CDR2 is SMNVEV (reference sequence). In DNA form, the CDR3 reads TGTGCCAGCAGTTTAGCGACGGAGCCCTACAATGAGCAGTTCTTC. It yields the protein CASSLATEPYNEQFF.

V and J are TRBV5-4 and TRBJ1-5; 7 bases are a match to TRBD1. Per the germline V gene, CDR1 is SGHNT and CDR2 is YYREEE (reference sequence). Trimming at V came to 4 bases and at J to 7 bases, leaving 8 bases not matched to a gene. This CDR3 comprises 14 residues. CDR3 loop: CASSRDRASQPQHF. The CDR3 DNA sequence: TGTGCCAGCAGCAGAGACAGGGCGAGCCAGCCCCAGCATTTT.

This clone has just one count. V is TRBV30 and J is TRBJ2-1, with D possibly matching TRBD2 (7 bases). The CDR3 has 14 residues. The germline V and J ends were trimmed by 5 bases and 4 bases, with 15 bases remaining between them. Germline V lookup: CDR1 GTSNPN, CDR2 SVGIG (reference sequence). In DNA form, the CDR3 reads TGTGCCTGGGATCTAGGGGGGGGGTACAATGAGCAGTTCTTC. Translating it yields CAWDLGGGYNEQFF.

This sequence joins TRBV29-1 and TRBJ2-3, with 9 nucleotides matching TRBD2. The V gene end was trimmed by 3 bases and the J gene end by 3 bases; junction bases not matched to a gene: 7. CDR1 and CDR2 (germline): SQVTM, ANQGSEA. The CDR3 length is 15 residues. CDR3 sequence (DNA): TGCAGCGTTGACCCTGTCAGCGGGAGGACAGATACGCAGTATTTT. Protein product: CSVDPVSGRTDTQYF.

This clone has a single count. The chain combines TRBV28 with TRBJ1-5; D gene ambiguous. Deletions cut 7 bases from V and 11 bases from J, with 18 bases between. The CDR3 totals 13 residues. Germline values: CDR1 MDHEN, CDR2 SYDVKM. The CDR3 nucleotides read TGTGCCAGCACAGTAGGCCCGGAGGGTGCCCAGCATTTT. It yields the protein CASTVGPEGAQHF.

The V call is TRBV27, the J call TRBJ2-1; tentatively, D is TRBD2 (5 bases). The germline V gene has CDR1 MNHEY and CDR2 SMNVEV (reference sequence). Deletions cut 2 bases from V and 2 bases from J, with 7 bases between. There are 14 residues in the CDR3. The CDR3 region is CASSLRGTYNEQFF. The CDR3 DNA is TGTGCCAGCAGTTTACGGGGAACCTACAATGAGCAGTTCTTC.

CDR3 nucleotide sequence: TGTGCCAGCAGCCAAGGAGCCAGGGGGGAGTCACCCCTCCACTTT. Amino acids: CASSQGARGESPLHF. The genes are TRBV3-1 (or the pseudogene TRBV3-2) and TRBJ1-6; 7 nucleotides align to TRBD1. Looked up from germline, CDR1 is LGHDT and CDR2 is YNNKEL (reference sequence). This CDR3 has 15 residues. V was pared by 1 base and J by 10 bases, with 7 bases of the junction left unmatched.

The chain is built from TRBV16 and TRBJ1-1; 7 nucleotides align to TRBD1. The CDR3 sequence is 14 residues long. The J segment lost 5 bases and the V segment lost 4 bases, leaving 7 bases of the junction unmatched. Germline CDR1 and CDR2: KGHSY and FQNENV. In DNA, the CDR3 is TGTGCCAGCAGCCTTAGGGGGCCGGCGACTGAAGCTTTCTTT. Protein product: CASSLRGPATEAFF.

This chain uses TRBV2 with TRBJ2-5; the D is unclear. CDR3 length: 12 amino acids. Germline assignment: CDR1 SNHLY and CDR2 FYNNEI. Trimming took 6 bases from V and 5 from J, leaving 10 bases between them. The CDR3, as DNA: TGTGCCAGCAGCGCACTCTGGGAGACCCAGTACTTC. Its translation: CASSALWETQYF.

V and J are TRBV14 and TRBJ2-7; D ambiguous. CDR3 length equals 12 residues. Deletions cut 0 bases from V and 7 bases from J, with 7 bases between. Per germline, CDR1 SGHDN and CDR2 FVKESK. The CDR3 reads CASSQEFREQYF. The CDR3 region has the DNA TGTGCCAGCAGCCAAGAGTTCAGGGAGCAGTACTTC.

The V gene is TRBV9, the J gene TRBJ2-2; 7 bases fit TRBD2. With 1 base clipped from V and 3 bases from J, the junction kept 6 bases outside the gene matches. This CDR3 comprises 16 residues. Germline CDR1 is SGDLS and CDR2 is YYNGEE. In DNA form, the CDR3 reads TGTGCCAGCAGCGTATCGGGGGGATCGCACACCGGGGAGCTGTTTTTT. Its translation: CASSVSGGSHTGELFF.

V and J are TRBV5-6 and TRBJ2-1; 8 positions match TRBD1. The germline CDR1 and CDR2 sequences are SGHDT and YYEEEE. J was trimmed by 0 bases and V by 4 bases; bases with no gene match: 9. CDR3 size: 17 residues. The CDR3 bases are TGTGCCAGCAGCGAAGGCAGGGGGCTAAGCTCCTACAATGAGCAGTTCTTC. Translation: CASSEGRGLSSYNEQFF.

The CDR3 here is CASSANRAYTEAFF. In DNA form, the CDR3 reads TGTGCCAGCAGCGCAAACAGGGCCTACACTGAAGCTTTCTTT. The rearrangement joins TRBV7-9 to TRBJ1-1; maybe TRBD1 (6 bases). Trimming took off 5 bases at V and 3 bases at J, with 13 bases between the two ends. Germline loops: CDR1 SEHNR, CDR2 FQNEAQ (reference sequence). The CDR3 runs 14 residues.

The rearrangement joins TRBV19 to TRBJ1-1; D uncertain. V shed 7 bases and J shed 1 base, with 10 bases lying between them. The CDR3 is 13 amino acids. Germline V gene lookup returns CDR1 LNHDA and CDR2 SQIVND (reference sequence). The CDR3 nucleotides are TGTGCCAGTAAATTCTTGAGGAACACTGAAGCTTTCTTT. Encoded protein: CASKFLRNTEAFF.

This clone was detected ten times or more. The genes are TRBV6-4 and TRBJ2-2, with a possible D match to TRBD1 (6 bases). V was trimmed by 6 bases and J by 1 base, leaving 15 bases between them. The germline CDR1 and CDR2 sequences are MRHNA and SNTAGT. The CDR3 length is 16 residues. The CDR3 region is CASSPEEGVNTGELFF. CDR3 sequence (DNA): TGTGCCAGCAGCCCCGAAGAGGGGGTGAACACCGGGGAGCTGTTTTTT.

V is TRBV12-5 and J is TRBJ2-5, with a possible D match to TRBD2 (6 bases). In germline, CDR1 is LGHNT, CDR2 FRNRAP. Trimming left V 0 bases short and J 1 base short, with 24 bases between. The length of the CDR3 is 20 residues. The CDR3 region has the DNA TGTGCTAGTGGTTTGGTAGATGGGGCTAGCGACCCCACCCCCCAAGAGACCCAGTACTTC. This codes for CASGLVDGASDPTPQETQYF.

The chain carries TRBV6-5 and TRBJ2-3, with TRBD2 identical over 8 bases. The V segment lost 7 bases and the J segment 8 bases; nucleotides outside the gene matches: 11. The CDR3 consists of 14 residues. CDR1 is MNHEY and CDR2 is SVGAGI in the germline V gene. CDR3 in DNA: TGTGCCAGCACGTCGGGAGGGCCAAAGAGTACGCAGTATTTT. Amino acid sequence: CASTSGGPKSTQYF.

The genes are TRBV19 and TRBJ2-2, with TRBD1 matching 7 bases. CDR1 is LNHDA and CDR2 is SQIVND in the germline V gene (reference sequence). V lost 2 bases and J lost 6; bases outside the gene matches: 18. This CDR3 has 19 amino acids. This CDR3 is CASSIRGTEHRGRAGELFF. In DNA form, the CDR3 reads TGTGCCAGTAGTATAAGAGGGACAGAACACCGGGGAAGGGCCGGGGAGCTGTTTTTT. Based on the CDR3 plus reference TRBV19 and TRBJ2-2, the full variable domain is DGGITQSPKYLFRKEGQNVTLSCEQNLNHDAMYWYRQDPGQGLRLIYYSQIVNDFQKGDIAEGYSVSREKKESFPLTVTSAQKNPTAFYLCASSIRGTEHRGRAGELFFGEGSRLTVL.

The CDR3 nucleotides are TGTGCCATCGAGACGCCCGGCGGGGGACCTTATGGCTACACCTTC. Its translation is CAIETPGGGPYGYTF. The chain has TRBV19 and TRBJ1-2, with D perhaps matching TRBD1 (5 bases). CDR1 and CDR2 (germline): LNHDA, SQIVND (reference sequence). V lost 10 bases, J lost 5 bases, and 23 bases lay in between. CDR3 length: 15 residues.

This chain links TRBV4-2 with TRBJ2-1; the D gene is possibly TRBD2 (6 bases). V lost 6 bases, J lost 7 bases, and 16 bases lay in between. This CDR3 has 14 amino acids. Germline assignment: CDR1 LGHNA and CDR2 YNFKEQ. The CDR3 bases are TGTGCCAGCAGGCTAGCCCGGGAGAGGAATGAGCAGTTCTTC. This gives the protein CASRLARERNEQFF.

The gene calls are TRBV12-3 or TRBV12-4 and TRBJ1-2, with D maybe TRBD1 (6 bases). CDR3 length equals 13 residues. Trimming left V 10 bases short and J 1 base short, with 13 bases between. CDR3 nucleotide sequence: TGTGCCACCTTGCGAGGGGGTAACTATGGCTACACCTTC. Translating it yields CATLRGGNYGYTF.

This chain links TRBV3-1 (or the pseudogene TRBV3-2) with TRBJ2-3, with 7 bases that match TRBD2. CDR3 length equals 15 residues. The J segment lost 1 base and the V segment lost 4 bases, leaving 5 bases of the junction unmatched. Germline assignment: CDR1 LGHDT and CDR2 YNNKEL (reference sequence). CDR3 loop: CASSRAGAGTDTQYF. DNA for the CDR3: TGTGCCAGCAGCCGCGCGGGAGCGGGCACAGATACGCAGTATTTT.

This chain connects TRBV5-1 to TRBJ2-5; 8 bases line up with TRBD1. The V gene's germline CDR1 is SGHRS and CDR2 YFSETQ. There are 15 residues in the CDR3. V shed 4 bases, J shed 2 bases, and the junction held 7 bases outside the gene matches. The CDR3 DNA reads as TGCGCCAGCAGCGCGATCGACAGGGGTCAAGAGACCCAGTACTTC. It is translated as CASSAIDRGQETQYF.

The DNA of the CDR3 is TGTGCCAGCACCGCGACTAGCGGGTATTCCTACAATGAGCAGTTCTTC. Translation gives CASTATSGYSYNEQFF. V gene TRBV11-2 combines with J gene TRBJ2-1; TRBD2 agrees at 10 bases. The CDR3 loop spans 16 amino acids. J gave up 1 base and V 7 bases, and 7 bases lay outside the gene matches. Per germline, CDR1 SGHAT and CDR2 FQNNGV.

This clone turned up a few times. This chain connects TRBV3-1 (or the pseudogene TRBV3-2) to TRBJ2-5; no clear D gene. The germline gives CDR1 LGHDT, CDR2 YNNKEL (reference sequence). The V end lost 6 bases, the J end lost 4 bases, and 15 bases lay between the germline ends. The CDR3 consists of 14 residues. This CDR3 is CASSRTWLSETQYF. Here the CDR3 DNA reads TGTGCCAGCAGTCGAACTTGGTTATCAGAGACCCAGTACTTC.

The genes are TRBV9 and TRBJ1-6; 7 nucleotides align to TRBD1. Germline V CDR1 and CDR2: SGDLS, YYNGEE. Trimming took 6 bases from V and 8 from J; bases not matched to a gene: 11. The CDR3 is 15 residues long. The CDR3 is CASNRQGSVYSPLHF. The CDR3 DNA reads as TGTGCCAGCAACCGACAGGGTTCGGTTTATTCACCCCTCCACTTT.

This chain connects TRBV10-2 to TRBJ2-1; 13 nucleotides align to TRBD2. The ends lost 8 bases at V and 2 bases at J; junction bases unmatched: 9. Germline values: CDR1 WSHSY, CDR2 SAAADI. The length of the CDR3 is 17 residues. CDR3 in DNA: TGCGCCAGCGGGGGTCCCGGACTAGCGGGGGCCTACAATGAGCAGTTCTTC. Protein: CASGGPGLAGAYNEQFF.

This chain uses TRBV27 with TRBJ1-2; D gene unclear. V shed 3 bases and J shed 4 bases, with 9 bases lying between them. This CDR3 spans 13 amino acids. Per the germline V gene, CDR1 is MNHEY and CDR2 is SMNVEV (reference sequence). The CDR3 DNA sequence: TGTGCCAGCAGTTTTGGGCTGAGCTATGGCTACACCTTC. Protein product: CASSFGLSYGYTF.